A selection of T cell receptor beta chains follows, all from one sample in a study of CD8+CD57+ T cells in acquired aplastic anemia. Via MiXCR, TCRdb re-called the reads, giving one row per CDR3 protein. The profile shows under 350,000 distinct CDR3 sequences, approximately 57% of them singletons. The sample consisted of sorted CD4+, CD8+, or CD8+CD57+ T cells (not recorded which) from PBMCs. These TCRs come from a human donor with aplastic anemia. Each CDR3 is given with its conserved first and last residue. The D gene is left open where the match is weak. Clone size is given for some rows only: seen once, a few or many times, or a class if the clone is expanded.

V	length	size	D	J	DNA	CDR3
TRBV20-1	14	.	.	TRBJ1-1	TGCAGTGCTAAGGTGAGGGCGATGAACACTGAAGCTTTCTTT	CSAKVRAMNTEAFF
TRBV20-1	10	.	.	TRBJ2-3	TGCAGTGCCCTCACAGATACGCAGTATTTT	CSALTDTQYF
TRBV27	14	many	.	TRBJ1-1	TGTGCCAGCAGTTCCAGGACAAAGAACACTGAAGCTTTCTTT	CASSSRTKNTEAFF
TRBV7-8	12	.	.	TRBJ2-7	TGTGCCAGCAGGGGGGTCGCCTACGAGCAGTACTTC	CASRGVAYEQYF
TRBV7-4	15	.	.	TRBJ1-5	TGTGCCAGCAGAAAGGTCTGGAGGAGTAGTCAGCCCCAGCATTTT	CASRKVWRSSQPQHF
TRBV18	12	.	.	TRBJ1-6	TGTGCCAGCTCACCGGCTAATTCACCCCTCCACTTT	CASSPANSPLHF
TRBV7-6	20	.	TRBD1	TRBJ2-3	TGTGCCAGCAGCTTAGCCAGCACAACAGGGGGCAACGTCGGCACAGATACGCAGTATTTT	CASSLASTTGGNVGTDTQYF
TRBV12-3/TRBV12-4	11	once	TRBD1	TRBJ1-2	TGTGCCAGCAGGACGACAGGGGGCTACACCTTC	CASRTTGGYTF
TRBV5-1	11	few	.	TRBJ2-7	TGCGCCAGCAGCTTATCCGGGGAGCTGTACTTC	CASSLSGELYF
TRBV6-4	15	few	TRBD2	TRBJ2-1	TGTGCCAGCGGACTAGCGGTAGAGTCCTACAATGAGCAGTTCTTC	CASGLAVESYNEQFF
TRBV10-3	12	.	.	TRBJ1-2	TGTGCCATCACTACGGGGGACTATGGCTACACCTTC	CAITTGDYGYTF
TRBV14	17	many	.	TRBJ1-1	TGTGCCAGCAGCCAAGATCTTGTGAGGGGACCGAACACTGAAGCTTTCTTT	CASSQDLVRGPNTEAFF
TRBV7-3	15	once	TRBD2	TRBJ2-7	TGTGCCAGCAGCCTGACTAGCGGGAGGGCCTACGAGCAGTACTTC	CASSLTSGRAYEQYF
TRBV5-1	14	few	.	TRBJ2-7	TGCGCCAGCAGCTTGAGTCAGCCGTCCTACGAGCAGTACTTC	CASSLSQPSYEQYF
TRBV20-1	15	few	TRBD2	TRBJ2-5	TGCAGTGCTAGTAATGCCTTAGCGGGAGGGGAGACCCAGTACTTC	CSASNALAGGETQYF
TRBV7-3	13	.	.	TRBJ1-1	TGTGCCAGCAGTTCGGATCCGAACACTGAAGCTTTCTTT	CASSSDPNTEAFF
TRBV13	15	.	TRBD2	TRBJ2-7	TGTGCCAGCAGTGATCTCGGACTAGAGTGGTACGAGCAGTACTTC	CASSDLGLEWYEQYF
TRBV5-1	15	.	.	TRBJ1-2	TGCGCCAGCAGCTTGGTCGGGGGGCCTAACTATGGCTACACCTTC	CASSLVGGPNYGYTF
TRBV24-1	15	.	.	TRBJ2-1	TGTGCCAGCAGTTTGGACTATAGATCCTACAATGAGCAGTTCTTC	CASSLDYRSYNEQFF
TRBV15	18	.	.	TRBJ1-2	TGTGCCACCAGCAGACGGGCTATATTCTTATGTGCTAACTATGGCTACACCTTC	CATSRRAIFLCANYGYTF
TRBV20-1	13	.	.	TRBJ2-3	TGCAGTGCTAGGGCGGGACTCACAGATACGCAGTATTTT	CSARAGLTDTQYF
TRBV10-2	16	many	.	TRBJ2-2	TGCGCCAGCAGTGTAAAAGGGGGTGAATACACCGGGGAGCTGTTTTTT	CASSVKGGEYTGELFF
TRBV5-1	14	.	TRBD1	TRBJ2-7	TGCGCCAGCAGCTGGGACAGCGGTGCCTACGAGCAGTACTTC	CASSWDSGAYEQYF
TRBV29-1	16	once	.	TRBJ1-1	TGCAGCGTTGAAGATCGCATGGGCGTCGTGGGAACTGAAGCTTCCTTT	CSVEDRMGVVGTEASF
TRBV7-9	15	few	TRBD1	TRBJ2-7	TGTGCCAGCAGCTCCCGACAGGGCCTCGCCTACGAGCAGTACTTC	CASSSRQGLAYEQYF
TRBV20-1	14	.	.	TRBJ2-5	TGCAGTGCTGGAACGGGGCCAGCGCTGGAGACCCAGTACTTC	CSAGTGPALETQYF
TRBV10-2	14	.	.	TRBJ2-5	TGCGCCAGCAGTGAGTCGGGCAGGGAGGAGACCCAGTACTTC	CASSESGREETQYF
TRBV24-1	12	many	.	TRBJ2-5	TGTGCCACCAGTGATTTATGGGAGACCCAGTACTTC	CATSDLWETQYF
TRBV7-2	14	once	.	TRBJ2-7	TGTGCCAGCAGCTCCCGGACAGGGAGGGGCGAGCAGTACTTC	CASSSRTGRGEQYF
TRBV6-1	13	.	.	TRBJ2-7	TGTGCCAGCAGTGAAACGGACGTTCACGAGCAGTACTTC	CASSETDVHEQYF
TRBV18	13	many	TRBD1	TRBJ2-5	TGTGCCTCCAGGACAGGGGTAGAAGAGACCCAGTACTTC	CASRTGVEETQYF
TRBV20-1	12	.	TRBD1	TRBJ2-7	TGCAGTGCTTCTGGACAGGGGTACGAGCAGTACTTC	CSASGQGYEQYF
TRBV20-1	13	.	TRBD1	TRBJ2-7	TGCAGTGCTGGCCGGGACAGGGGTAGCGAGCAGTACTTC	CSAGRDRGSEQYF
TRBV29-1	13	.	.	TRBJ2-7	TGCAGCGTTCGGGACGGAGACAAGGGGGAGCAGTACTTC	CSVRDGDKGEQYF
TRBV27	15	.	TRBD1	TRBJ2-5	TGTGCCAGCAGTTCTAAGACAGGGGGCCAAGAGACCCAGTACTTC	CASSSKTGGQETQYF
TRBV6-6	15	many	.	TRBJ2-7	TGTGCCAGCAGTTACGCACGGGTACTCTCCTACGAGCAGTACTTC	CASSYARVLSYEQYF
TRBV7-3	15	.	.	TRBJ2-7	TGTGCCAGCAGCCCCCAAGGGGGGTCAAGTCGCGAGCAGTACTTC	CASSPQGGSSREQYF
TRBV12-3/TRBV12-4	13	many	.	TRBJ1-3	TGTGCCAGCAGTTTCACCTCTGGAAACACCATATATTTT	CASSFTSGNTIYF
TRBV2	15	many	.	TRBJ2-5	TGTGCCAGCAGTGAGGGGGGACACTACCAAGAGACCCAGTACTTC	CASSEGGHYQETQYF
TRBV3-1	14	many	.	TRBJ1-1	TGTGCCAGCAGCCAAATTTGGGGGGACACTGAAGCTTTCTTT	CASSQIWGDTEAFF
TRBV2	13	.	.	TRBJ1-5	TGTGCCAGCAGTAGGGAGGTCAATCAGCCCCAGCATTTT	CASSREVNQPQHF
TRBV18	15	few	.	TRBJ1-2	TGTGCCAGCTCACCAAGAGGGGACCTTCCGGGGGGCTACACCTTC	CASSPRGDLPGGYTF
TRBV24-1	15	.	TRBD1	TRBJ2-7	TGTGCCACCAGTGAAGGACAGGATTCGTGGAACGAGCAGTACTTC	CATSEGQDSWNEQYF
TRBV12-3/TRBV12-4	15	many	.	TRBJ1-4	TGTGCCAGCACCTCGACGAGGACTGGGAGGGAAAAACTGTTTTTT	CASTSTRTGREKLFF
TRBV3-1	12	many	.	TRBJ1-2	TGTGCCAGCAGCCATCCGACCGATGGCTACACCTTC	CASSHPTDGYTF
TRBV4-1	15	many	.	TRBJ2-7	TGCGCCAGCAGCCAAACCGGGACCCCCCGCTACGAGCAGTACTTC	CASSQTGTPRYEQYF
TRBV6-1	15	many	.	TRBJ1-4	TGTGCCAGCAGTGAAAGGCGGCCCGGGGATGAAAAACTGTTTTTT	CASSERRPGDEKLFF
TRBV20-1	11	.	.	TRBJ2-7	TGCAGCACAGACCAGGGGTTCGAGCAGTACTTC	CSTDQGFEQYF
TRBV2	15	.	TRBD1	TRBJ2-2	TGTGCCAGCAGTGAAGCGACAGGGGGCCACGGGGAGCTGTTTTTT	CASSEATGGHGELFF
TRBV6-1	15	few	TRBD2	TRBJ2-5	TGTGCCAGCAGTTTGCTAGCGGGGGCGGAGGAGACCCAGTACTTC	CASSLLAGAEETQYF
TRBV14	14	.	.	TRBJ2-7	TGTGCCAGCAGCCAAGGTGGGGCTAGCGCTCCCTATCACTTC	CASSQGGASAPYHF
TRBV7-9	16	.	TRBD1	TRBJ1-3	TGTGCCAGCAGACCCGGACAGGGGATCACTGGAAGCACCATATATTTT	CASRPGQGITGSTIYF
TRBV24-1	16	.	TRBD1	TRBJ2-2	TGTGCCACCAGTGATTACCGGGACAGGGTCACCGGGGAGCTGTTTTTT	CATSDYRDRVTGELFF